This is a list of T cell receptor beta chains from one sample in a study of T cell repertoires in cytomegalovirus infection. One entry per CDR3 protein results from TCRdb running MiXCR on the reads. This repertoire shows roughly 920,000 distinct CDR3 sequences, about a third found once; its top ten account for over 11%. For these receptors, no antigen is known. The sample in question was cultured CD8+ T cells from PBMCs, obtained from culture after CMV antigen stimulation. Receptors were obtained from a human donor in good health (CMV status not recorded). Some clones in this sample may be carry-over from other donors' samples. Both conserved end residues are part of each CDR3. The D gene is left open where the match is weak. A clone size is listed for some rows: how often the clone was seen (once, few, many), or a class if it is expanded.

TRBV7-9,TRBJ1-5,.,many,TGTGCCAGCAGCTTAGCGGGCCCTTATAGCAATCAGCCCCAGCATTTT,CASSLAGPYSNQPQHF
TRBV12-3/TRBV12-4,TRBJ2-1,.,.,TGTGCCAGCAGTTTAGCCTACAAGAAGATTGAGCAGTTCTTC,CASSLAYKKIEQFF
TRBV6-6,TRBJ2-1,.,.,TGTGCCAGCAGTTACGGAGGGGGCCATGAGCAGTTCTTC,CASSYGGGHEQFF
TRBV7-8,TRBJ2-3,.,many,TGTGCCAGCAGGACTTTTCTAAGATCCACAGATACGCAGTATTTT,CASRTFLRSTDTQYF
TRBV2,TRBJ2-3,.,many,TGTGCCAGCAACACAGATACGCAGTATTTT,CASNTDTQYF
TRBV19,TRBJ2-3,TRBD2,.,TGTGCCAGTAGTGCTATACATTATAGCCGACTAGCGCTTAAAGATACGCAGTATTTT,CASSAIHYSRLALKDTQYF
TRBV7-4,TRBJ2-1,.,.,TGTGCCAGCAGCTTAAAGGGACAATTGCCCTACAATGAGCAGTTCTTC,CASSLKGQLPYNEQFF
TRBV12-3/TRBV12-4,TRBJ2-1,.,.,TGTGCCAGCAGTTTTAGTGCACAGAGTGAATACAATGAGCAGTTCTTC,CASSFSAQSEYNEQFF
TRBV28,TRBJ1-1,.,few,TGTGCCAGCAACGACGGGGGGGGCTTTAGGAACACTGAAGCTTTCTTT,CASNDGGGFRNTEAFF
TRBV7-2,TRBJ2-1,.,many,TGTGCCAGCAGCCCTGAAGTCGGGGGCCGGGAGCAGTTCTTC,CASSPEVGGREQFF
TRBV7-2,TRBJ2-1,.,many,TGTGCCAGCAGCTTGGGTAAACCCAATGAGCAGTTCTTC,CASSLGKPNEQFF
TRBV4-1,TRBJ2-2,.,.,TGCGCCAGCAGCCAGGGCCGGAACGGGGAGCTGTTTTTT,CASSQGRNGELFF
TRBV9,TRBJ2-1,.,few,TGTGCCAGCAGCGTGCCCGGGGCAGGAAGACACATTGAGCAGTTCTTC,CASSVPGAGRHIEQFF
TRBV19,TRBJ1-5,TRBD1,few,TGTGCCAGTCGGACAGGGTCGAACAATCAGCCCCAGCATTTT,CASRTGSNNQPQHF
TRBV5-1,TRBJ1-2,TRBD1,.,TGCGCCAGCACCAACTCCGGGACAGCCTATGGCTACACCTTC,CASTNSGTAYGYTF
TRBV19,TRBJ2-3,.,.,TGTGCCAGTAGTATACTGGGGGCAAACACAGATACGCAGTATTTT,CASSILGANTDTQYF
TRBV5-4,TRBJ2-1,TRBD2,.,TGTGCCAGCAGCCCACTAGCGGATTACAATGAGCAGTTCTTC,CASSPLADYNEQFF
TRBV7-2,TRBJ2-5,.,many,TGTGCCAGCAGCTTAGTGGGGCGGGCCTACCAAGAGACCCAGTACTTC,CASSLVGRAYQETQYF
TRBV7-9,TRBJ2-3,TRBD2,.,TGTGCCAGCAGCTCCTATAGCGGGGTGGAAACAGATACGCAGTATTTT,CASSSYSGVETDTQYF
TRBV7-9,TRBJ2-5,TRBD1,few,TGTGCCAGCAGCTCCCAAGACGGGACAGGGGGCGCTTTACTGGAGACCCAGTACTTC,CASSSQDGTGGALLETQYF
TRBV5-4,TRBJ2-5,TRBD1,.,TGTGCCAGCAGCTCCGGGACAGACCAAGAGACCCAGTACTTC,CASSSGTDQETQYF
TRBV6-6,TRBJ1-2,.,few,TGTGCCAGCAGTGATCGGACAGTAGGTGGCTACACCTTC,CASSDRTVGGYTF
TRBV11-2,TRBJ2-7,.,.,TGTGCCAGCAGCTTAGTTCGGACAGAGTCCTACGAGCAGTACTTC,CASSLVRTESYEQYF
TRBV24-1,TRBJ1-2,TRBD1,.,TGTGCCACCAGTGATTTTACAGGGGGCGCTGGCTACACCTTC,CATSDFTGGAGYTF
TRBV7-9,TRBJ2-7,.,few,TGTGCCAGCAGCCCCCGAGGGGGATACCACTCCTACGAGCAGTACTTC,CASSPRGGYHSYEQYF
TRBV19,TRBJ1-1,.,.,TGTGCTAGTCAGGTTGGGGAGAACACTGAAGCTTTCTTT,CASQVGENTEAFF
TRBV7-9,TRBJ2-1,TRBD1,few,TGTGCCAGCAGCGTAGGGGTCTTGGGACAGGCTTACAATGAGCAGTTCTTC,CASSVGVLGQAYNEQFF
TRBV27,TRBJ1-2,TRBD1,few,TGTGCCAGCAGTTCGGGACAGGGTTCAGTCTACACCTTC,CASSSGQGSVYTF
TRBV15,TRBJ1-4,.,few,TGTGCCACCAGCAGAGGGACAGTAAAACTGTTTTTT,CATSRGTVKLFF
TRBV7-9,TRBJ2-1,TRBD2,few,TGTGCCAGCAGCCTTACCGGGACTAGCGGCAATGAGCAGTTCTTC,CASSLTGTSGNEQFF
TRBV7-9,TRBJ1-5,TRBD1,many,TGTGCCAGCAGCCGTTCGGGACAGAAATACAATCAGCCCCAGCATTTT,CASSRSGQKYNQPQHF
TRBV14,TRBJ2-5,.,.,TGTGCCAGCAGCCAAGTGGTCGACACACAAGAGACCCAGTACTTC,CASSQVVDTQETQYF
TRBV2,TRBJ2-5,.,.,TGTGCCAACATAAGGGTGAGGGAGCGGGAGACCCAGTACTTC,CANIRVRERETQYF
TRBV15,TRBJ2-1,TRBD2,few,TGTGCCACCAGCACTCAGGGATACCCTGGCCTAGCGGGGGTCAATGAGCAGTTCTTC,CATSTQGYPGLAGVNEQFF
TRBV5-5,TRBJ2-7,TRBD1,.,TGTGCCAGCACCGGGACAGGGATCCACGAGCAGTACTTC,CASTGTGIHEQYF
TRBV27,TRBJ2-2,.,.,TGTGCCAGCAGTTTTAGGAAAGGATTGACCGGGGAGCTGTTTTTT,CASSFRKGLTGELFF
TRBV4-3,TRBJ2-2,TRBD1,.,TGCGCCAGCAGCCGGGGGCGACAGGGAATTACCGGGGAGCTGTTTTTT,CASSRGRQGITGELFF
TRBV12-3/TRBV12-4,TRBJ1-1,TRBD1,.,TGTGCCAGCAGTCCTCCTGACAGGGCTGAAGCTTTCTTT,CASSPPDRAEAFF
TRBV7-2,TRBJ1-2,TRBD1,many,TGTGCCAGCAGCCAGGAAACAGGGGGGGTTTTCTATGGCTACACCTTC,CASSQETGGVFYGYTF
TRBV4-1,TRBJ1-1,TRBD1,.,TGCGCCAGCAGCCAAGACCTTCTGACAGGGGCCCTGAACACTGAAGCTTTCTTT,CASSQDLLTGALNTEAFF
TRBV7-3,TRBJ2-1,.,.,TGTGTCAGCAGCTCTGTGGCGGGGTCTGGAGGGCAGTTCTTC,CVSSSVAGSGGQFF
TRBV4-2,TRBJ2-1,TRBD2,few,TGTGCCAGCAGCCATTTCGGGGGGGCCTACAATGAGCAGTTCTTC,CASSHFGGAYNEQFF
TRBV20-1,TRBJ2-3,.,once,TGCAGTGCTTGGATTCCCTCCTCTAGCACAGATACGCAGTATTTT,CSAWIPSSSTDTQYF
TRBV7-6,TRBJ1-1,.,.,TGTGCCAGCAGCCCGCTTTGGACCGGGGGTCATGAAGCTTTCTTT,CASSPLWTGGHEAFF
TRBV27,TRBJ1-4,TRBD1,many,TGTGCCAGCAGTTCCCATGGACAGGGCCTTAATGAAAAACTGTTTTTT,CASSSHGQGLNEKLFF
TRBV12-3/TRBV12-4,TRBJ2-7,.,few,TGTGCCAGCAGTTCTACAGGGCTCGAGCAGTACTTC,CASSSTGLEQYF
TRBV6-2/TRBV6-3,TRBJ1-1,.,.,TGTGCCAGCAGTCCCCAAGGAAAAGTTGTGAACACTGAAGCTTTCTTT,CASSPQGKVVNTEAFF
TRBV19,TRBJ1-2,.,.,TGTGCCAGTAGTATGATCGGGGCTATGGATGGCTACACCTTC,CASSMIGAMDGYTF
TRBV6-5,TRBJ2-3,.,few,TGTGCCACCGCGCCGCCGGGGGCGGTCTCAGATACGCAGTATTTT,CATAPPGAVSDTQYF
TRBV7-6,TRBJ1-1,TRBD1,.,TGTGCCAGCAGCTTCCGGGACAGGGACACTGAAGCTTTCTTT,CASSFRDRDTEAFF
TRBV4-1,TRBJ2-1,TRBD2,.,TGCGCCAGCAGCCAAGGGGGCGGGGGGGTCTCCTACAATGAGCAGTTCTTC,CASSQGGGGVSYNEQFF
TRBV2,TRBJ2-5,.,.,TGTGTCAGCGGAGGGGGCTCTGAGACCCAGTACTTC,CVSGGGSETQYF
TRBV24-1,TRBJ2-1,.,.,TGTGCCACCAAGGGGGGACTTAACAATGAGCAGTTCTTC,CATKGGLNNEQFF